This is a list of T cell receptor beta chains from one sample in a study of blood T cell repertoires in COVID-19. Method: immunoSEQ multiplex PCR; TCRdb's copy keeps in-frame clones and lacks some. The data contain 200,000 to 300,000 clones, under 85% of them singletons. Sequencing was performed on peripheral blood. Every receptor here comes from a man aged 25 to 40 who had recovered from COVID-19. CDR3s leave out the opening cysteine and the closing phenylalanine or tryptophan. Fields, in order: J gene, V gene, D gene, CDR3 protein. The D gene is left open where the match is weak.

j_call: TRBJ2-3
v_call: TRBV7-3
d_call: -
cdr3_aa: ASRQGTSTDTQY

j_call: TRBJ1-3
v_call: TRBV5-1
d_call: -
cdr3_aa: ASSLAGYGNTIY

j_call: TRBJ2-3
v_call: TRBV20-1
d_call: TRBD2
cdr3_aa: SASEVIAGGPGDTQY

j_call: TRBJ1-3
v_call: TRBV18
d_call: TRBD1
cdr3_aa: ASSRGQASGNTIY

j_call: TRBJ1-1
v_call: TRBV5-1
d_call: -
cdr3_aa: ASSLDGEARAF

j_call: TRBJ1-1
v_call: TRBV7-2
d_call: -
cdr3_aa: ASSPGAVYTEAF

j_call: TRBJ1-1
v_call: TRBV3-1/TRBV3-2
d_call: -
cdr3_aa: ASSRAGANTEAF

j_call: TRBJ1-1
v_call: TRBV19
d_call: TRBD1
cdr3_aa: ATSVGTGGMNTEAF

j_call: TRBJ1-2
v_call: TRBV9
d_call: -
cdr3_aa: ASSVGPELEGYT

j_call: TRBJ1-3
v_call: TRBV5-1
d_call: TRBD1
cdr3_aa: ASRWDSLSGNTIY

j_call: TRBJ2-6
v_call: TRBV5-5
d_call: -
cdr3_aa: ASSMSTRSGANVLT

j_call: TRBJ1-1
v_call: TRBV11-1
d_call: -
cdr3_aa: ASSQDRSTEAF

j_call: TRBJ1-1
v_call: TRBV27
d_call: -
cdr3_aa: ASRDTRNTEAF

j_call: TRBJ2-2
v_call: TRBV19
d_call: TRBD2
cdr3_aa: ASSSGTSGVDTGELF

j_call: TRBJ1-1
v_call: TRBV2
d_call: -
cdr3_aa: ASRVEGPEAF

j_call: TRBJ2-3
v_call: TRBV5-4
d_call: TRBD2
cdr3_aa: ASSLMLAGGPTDTQY

j_call: TRBJ1-6
v_call: TRBV7-8
d_call: -
cdr3_aa: ASSLHRDSPLH

j_call: TRBJ2-7
v_call: TRBV29-1
d_call: TRBD1
cdr3_aa: SVEGTGYEQY

j_call: TRBJ2-3
v_call: TRBV2
d_call: -
cdr3_aa: ASRRNGAGVDTDTQY

j_call: TRBJ1-1
v_call: TRBV28
d_call: TRBD1
cdr3_aa: ASSWLPGQGNTEAF

j_call: TRBJ2-3
v_call: TRBV9
d_call: -
cdr3_aa: ASSVRGAGTDTQY

j_call: TRBJ1-2
v_call: TRBV9
d_call: TRBD1
cdr3_aa: ASSGQGLEPYYGYT

j_call: TRBJ2-7
v_call: TRBV5-5
d_call: -
cdr3_aa: ASSLAPGIVDEQY

j_call: TRBJ1-2
v_call: TRBV7-8
d_call: TRBD1
cdr3_aa: ASSARTGSGLGYT

j_call: TRBJ1-2
v_call: TRBV19
d_call: TRBD1
cdr3_aa: ASSKTSGTGHYGYT

j_call: TRBJ1-3
v_call: TRBV7-9
d_call: -
cdr3_aa: ASSFRPEAGNTIY

j_call: TRBJ1-6
v_call: TRBV7-9
d_call: -
cdr3_aa: ASSSGQPPGPLH

j_call: TRBJ2-5
v_call: TRBV3-1/TRBV3-2
d_call: TRBD1
cdr3_aa: ASCNRGAETQY

j_call: TRBJ2-5
v_call: TRBV6-1
d_call: TRBD2
cdr3_aa: ASSELAGGTETQY

j_call: TRBJ2-1
v_call: TRBV3-1/TRBV3-2
d_call: -
cdr3_aa: ASSRGGPGQVYNEQF

j_call: TRBJ1-5
v_call: TRBV29-1
d_call: -
cdr3_aa: SDGQEGINQPQH

j_call: TRBJ1-6
v_call: TRBV7-2
d_call: TRBD1
cdr3_aa: ASSLDDRGISPLH

j_call: TRBJ1-2
v_call: TRBV29-1
d_call: TRBD1
cdr3_aa: SAVTLRGLNYGYT

j_call: TRBJ1-5
v_call: TRBV2
d_call: TRBD1
cdr3_aa: ASSGGTDSNQPQH

j_call: TRBJ2-3
v_call: TRBV7-8
d_call: -
cdr3_aa: ASSSLADTQY

j_call: TRBJ2-5
v_call: TRBV6-5
d_call: -
cdr3_aa: ASSYSNGAKETQY

j_call: TRBJ1-1
v_call: TRBV7-6
d_call: -
cdr3_aa: ASSSRQNTEAF

j_call: TRBJ1-2
v_call: TRBV19
d_call: -
cdr3_aa: ASIPGRDRNYGYT

j_call: TRBJ1-1
v_call: TRBV2
d_call: TRBD1
cdr3_aa: ASSERGQGRAEAF

j_call: TRBJ2-1
v_call: TRBV5-4
d_call: TRBD2
cdr3_aa: ASSLVGGGGPYNEQF

j_call: TRBJ2-1
v_call: TRBV7-8
d_call: TRBD2
cdr3_aa: ASSSRRLAGDEQF

j_call: TRBJ1-2
v_call: TRBV15
d_call: TRBD1
cdr3_aa: ATSPRTGVYGYT

j_call: TRBJ1-1
v_call: TRBV18
d_call: TRBD1
cdr3_aa: ASSPGDRRFTEAF

j_call: TRBJ2-1
v_call: TRBV21-1
d_call: -
cdr3_aa: ASSKVTRPRINEQF

j_call: TRBJ2-1
v_call: TRBV7-2
d_call: -
cdr3_aa: ASSLAAASGNEQF

j_call: TRBJ2-5
v_call: TRBV3-1/TRBV3-2
d_call: TRBD1
cdr3_aa: ASSQGGTDQETQY

j_call: TRBJ2-1
v_call: TRBV7-3
d_call: TRBD2
cdr3_aa: ASSPTSGGYNEQF

j_call: TRBJ1-4
v_call: TRBV5-1
d_call: TRBD1
cdr3_aa: ASSLGTGGTGKLF

j_call: TRBJ2-5
v_call: TRBV10-3
d_call: TRBD2
cdr3_aa: AISESREAGPPSTQY

j_call: TRBJ2-2
v_call: TRBV3-1/TRBV3-2
d_call: -
cdr3_aa: ASSQVRAGELF

j_call: TRBJ1-3
v_call: TRBV11-2
d_call: -
cdr3_aa: ASSLDLETGNTIY

j_call: TRBJ2-2
v_call: TRBV2
d_call: -
cdr3_aa: ASSERSRGELF